Here is one T cell receptor (beta chain) with its context. Its antigen is undetermined. This sample is part of a study of T-cell memory formation after mild COVID-19. Study-level results: Chiefly within CM and EM were the contracting CD4+ clones; CD8+ ones were within EMRA. Memory sampled before infection contained some responding clones, suggesting cross-reactive memory joined. A balance of CD4 and CD8 characterized clones contracting day 15 to 85, whereas later expanders leaned CD4+.

There are 14 residues in the CDR3. Germline V gene sequence: CDR1 SGHDN, CDR2 FVKESK. The V end lost 2 bases, the J end lost 8 bases, and 15 bases lay between the germline ends. TCRdb re-derived calls from the 5' RACE reads in MiXCR, one entry per CDR3 protein. The sample shows under 300,000 distinct CDR3 sequences, 7% to 10% of them seen only once. This chain uses TRBV14 with TRBJ1-2; TRBD1 might be the D (6 bases). This clonotype was sampled from a man aged 18 to 29 who had mild COVID-19 (a few samples of this study predate the infection). Cell type and time point are not known. Input material: PBMCs or a T cell subset sorted from them (not recorded which). CDR3 sequence reads: CASSQSDRRVGYTF. The CDR3, as DNA: TGTGCCAGCAGCCAATCCGACAGGAGGGTAGGCTACACCTTC.